This T cell receptor (beta chain) was sequenced for a study of shared clonotypes between healthy human individuals. Study outcomes and limitations: Memory subsets had estimated richness that was generally smaller than that of naive subsets.

Deep-level running was used for the assay. Every subset's genomic DNA went evenly onto several immunoSEQ plates. Assay: immunoSEQ multiplex PCR; the TCRdb copy retains only in-frame clones and omits some. The sample holds about 530,000 clones; 90% to 96% are singletons and the top ten take 0.06%. In regard to this clone: Antigen specificity is unknown.

Germline CDR1 SEHNR, CDR2 FQNEAQ (reference sequence). The V end lost 1 base, the J end lost 1 base, and 13 bases lay between the germline ends. This CDR3 is 16 amino acids long. Sequencing was carried out using naive CD4+ T cells sorted from blood. Subset of the sample: CD45RA+ positively selected. The TCR originated in a woman aged 25 to 39 in good health. V and J are TRBV7-9 and TRBJ1-1; tentatively, D is TRBD1 (5 bases). The DNA of the CDR3 is TGTGCCAGCAGCTTAGTGTTCCGGGACGGGAACACTGAAGCTTTCTTT. This sequence encodes CASSLVFRDGNTEAFF.